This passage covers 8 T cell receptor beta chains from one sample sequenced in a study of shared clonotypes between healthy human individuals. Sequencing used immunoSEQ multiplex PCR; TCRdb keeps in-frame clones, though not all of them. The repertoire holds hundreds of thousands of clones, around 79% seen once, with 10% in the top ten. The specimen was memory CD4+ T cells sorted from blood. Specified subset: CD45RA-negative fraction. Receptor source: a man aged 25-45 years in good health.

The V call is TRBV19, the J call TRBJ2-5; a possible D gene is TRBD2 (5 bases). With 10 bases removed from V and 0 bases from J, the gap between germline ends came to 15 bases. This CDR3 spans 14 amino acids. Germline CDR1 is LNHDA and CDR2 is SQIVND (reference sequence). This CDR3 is CATKAELYQETQYF. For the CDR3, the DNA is TGTGCCACCAAAGCGGAGTTATACCAAGAGACCCAGTACTTC. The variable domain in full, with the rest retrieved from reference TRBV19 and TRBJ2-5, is DGGITQSPKYLFRKEGQNVTLSCEQNLNHDAMYWYRQDPGQGLRLIYYSQIVNDFQKGDIAEGYSVSREKKESFPLTVTSAQKNPTAFYLCATKAELYQETQYFGPGTRLLVL.

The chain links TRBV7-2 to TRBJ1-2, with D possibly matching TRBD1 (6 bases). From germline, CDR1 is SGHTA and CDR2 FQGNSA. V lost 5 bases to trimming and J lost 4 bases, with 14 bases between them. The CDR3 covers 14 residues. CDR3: CASSERQVGYGYTF. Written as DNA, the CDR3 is TGTGCCAGCAGCGAGAGACAGGTTGGCTATGGCTACACCTTC.

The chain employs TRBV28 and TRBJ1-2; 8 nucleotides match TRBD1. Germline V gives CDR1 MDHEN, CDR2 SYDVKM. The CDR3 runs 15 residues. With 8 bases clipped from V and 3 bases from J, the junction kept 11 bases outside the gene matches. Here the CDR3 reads CASVAPGTGYYGYTF. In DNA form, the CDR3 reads TGTGCCAGCGTGGCACCCGGGACAGGCTACTATGGCTACACCTTC.

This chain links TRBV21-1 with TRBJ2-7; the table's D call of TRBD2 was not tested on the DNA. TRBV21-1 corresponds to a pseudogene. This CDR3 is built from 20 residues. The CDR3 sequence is CASSKVQPKNYHLKPYEQYF. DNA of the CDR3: TGTGCCAGCAGCAAAGTTCAACCGAAGAACTACCACCTTAAGCCCTACGAGCAGTACTTC.

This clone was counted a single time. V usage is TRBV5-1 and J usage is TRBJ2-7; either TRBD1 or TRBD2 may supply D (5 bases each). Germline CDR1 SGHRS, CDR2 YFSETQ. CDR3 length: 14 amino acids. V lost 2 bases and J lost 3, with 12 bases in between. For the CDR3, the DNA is TGCGCCAGCAGCTTATGGGGGATTCGCTACGAGCAGTACTTC. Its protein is CASSLWGIRYEQYF.

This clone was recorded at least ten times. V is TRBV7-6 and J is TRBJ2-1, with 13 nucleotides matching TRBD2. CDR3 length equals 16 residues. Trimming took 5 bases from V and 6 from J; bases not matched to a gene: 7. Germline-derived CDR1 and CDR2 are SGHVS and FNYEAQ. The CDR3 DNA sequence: TGTGCCAGCAGCACCGCCCGGACTAGCGGGAGCAATGAGCAGTTCTTC. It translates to CASSTARTSGSNEQFF.

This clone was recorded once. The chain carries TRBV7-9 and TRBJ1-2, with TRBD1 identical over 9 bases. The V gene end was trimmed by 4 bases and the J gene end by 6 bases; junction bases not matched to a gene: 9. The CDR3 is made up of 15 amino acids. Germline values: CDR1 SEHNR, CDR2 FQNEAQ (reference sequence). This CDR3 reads CASSWSGTGRDGYTF. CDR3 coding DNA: TGTGCCAGCAGCTGGAGTGGGACAGGGCGAGATGGCTACACCTTC.

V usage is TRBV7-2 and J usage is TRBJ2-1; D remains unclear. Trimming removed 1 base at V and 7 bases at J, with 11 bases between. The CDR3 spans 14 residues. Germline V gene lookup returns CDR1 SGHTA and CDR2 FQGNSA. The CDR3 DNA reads TGTGCCAGCAGCTTAGAGGTCTGGGGTAATGAGCAGTTCTTC. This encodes CASSLEVWGNEQFF.